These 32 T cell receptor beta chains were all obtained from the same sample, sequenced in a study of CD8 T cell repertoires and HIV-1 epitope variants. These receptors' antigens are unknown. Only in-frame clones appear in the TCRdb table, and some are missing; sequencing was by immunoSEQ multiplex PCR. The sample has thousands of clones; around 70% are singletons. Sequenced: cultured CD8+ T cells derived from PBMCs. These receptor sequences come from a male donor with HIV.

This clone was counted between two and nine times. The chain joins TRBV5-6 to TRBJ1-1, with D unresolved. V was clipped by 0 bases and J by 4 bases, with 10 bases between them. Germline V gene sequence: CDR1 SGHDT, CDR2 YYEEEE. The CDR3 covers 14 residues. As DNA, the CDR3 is TGTGCCAGCAGCTTGGTGGAGGAGGGCACTGAAGCTTTCTTT. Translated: CASSLVEEGTEAFF.

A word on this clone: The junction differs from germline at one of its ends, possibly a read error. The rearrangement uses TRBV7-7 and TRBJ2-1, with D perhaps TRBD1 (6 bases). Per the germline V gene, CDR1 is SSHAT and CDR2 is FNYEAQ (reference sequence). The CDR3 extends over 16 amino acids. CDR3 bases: TGTGCTAGCAGCCGGGGACAACCCTCCGCCTACAATGAGCAGTTCTTC. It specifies CASSRGQPSAYNEQFF. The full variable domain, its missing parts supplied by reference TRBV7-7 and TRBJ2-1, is GAGVSQSPRYKVTKRGQDVTLRCDPISSHATLYWYQQALGQGPEFLTYFNYEAQPDKSGLPSDRFSAERPEGSISTLTIQRTEQRDSAMYRCASSRGQPSAYNEQFFGPGTRLTVL.

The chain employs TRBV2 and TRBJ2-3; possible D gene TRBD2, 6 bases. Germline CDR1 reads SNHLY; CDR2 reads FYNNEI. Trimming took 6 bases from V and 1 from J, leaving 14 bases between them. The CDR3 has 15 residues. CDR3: CASSATGDGTDTQYF. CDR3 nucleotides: TGTGCCAGCAGCGCAACGGGGGACGGCACAGATACGCAGTATTTT.

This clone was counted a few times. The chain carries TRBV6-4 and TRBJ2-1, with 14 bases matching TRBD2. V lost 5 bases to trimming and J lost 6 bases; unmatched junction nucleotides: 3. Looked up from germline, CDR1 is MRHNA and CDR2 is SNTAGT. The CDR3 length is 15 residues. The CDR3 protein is CASSNGTSGSNEQFF. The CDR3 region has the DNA TGTGCCAGCAGTAACGGGACTAGCGGGAGCAATGAGCAGTTCTTC.

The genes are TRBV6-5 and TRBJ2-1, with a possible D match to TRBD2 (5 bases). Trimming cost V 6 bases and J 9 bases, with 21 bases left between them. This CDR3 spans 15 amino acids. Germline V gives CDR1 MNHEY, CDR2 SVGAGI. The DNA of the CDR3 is TGTGCCAGCAGCCTCAGCGGTTCTACTCTGCGTGAGCAGTTCTTC. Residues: CASSLSGSTLREQFF.

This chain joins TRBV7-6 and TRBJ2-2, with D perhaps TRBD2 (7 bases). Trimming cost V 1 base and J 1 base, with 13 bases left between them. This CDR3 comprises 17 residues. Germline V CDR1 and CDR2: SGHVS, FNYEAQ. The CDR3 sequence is CASSLVGGGLNTGELFF. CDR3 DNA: TGTGCCAGCAGCTTAGTTGGCGGGGGCCTGAACACCGGGGAGCTGTTTTTT.

The CDR3 is CASSLVGENYEQYF. In nucleotides, the CDR3 is TGTGCCAGCAGCTTGGTTGGGGAAAACTACGAGCAGTACTTC. This chain links TRBV5-6 with TRBJ2-7; D unresolved. V gave up 0 bases and J gave up 3 bases, with 10 bases separating them. This CDR3 spans 14 amino acids. CDR1 is SGHDT and CDR2 is YYEEEE in the germline V gene.

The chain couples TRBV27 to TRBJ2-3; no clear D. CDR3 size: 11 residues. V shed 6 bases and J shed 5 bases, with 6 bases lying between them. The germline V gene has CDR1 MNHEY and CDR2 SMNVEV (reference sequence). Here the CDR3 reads CASRVGDTQYF. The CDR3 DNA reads TGTGCCAGCAGGGTGGGAGATACGCAGTATTTT.

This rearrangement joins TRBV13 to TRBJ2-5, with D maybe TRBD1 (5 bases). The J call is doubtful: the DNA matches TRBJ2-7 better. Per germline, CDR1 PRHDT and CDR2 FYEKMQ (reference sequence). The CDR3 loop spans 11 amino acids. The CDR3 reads CASSRGYEQYF. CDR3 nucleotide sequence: TGTGCCAGCAGCAGGGGATACGAGCAGTACTTC.

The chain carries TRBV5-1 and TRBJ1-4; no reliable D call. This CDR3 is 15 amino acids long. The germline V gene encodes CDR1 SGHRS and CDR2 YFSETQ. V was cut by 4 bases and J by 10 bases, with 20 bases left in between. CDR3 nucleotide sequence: TGCGCCAGCAGCCTGACCACAGCAGACTCAGGAAAACTGTTTTTT. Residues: CASSLTTADSGKLFF.

The CDR3 loop reads CASSPDRGSGNTIYF. CDR3 DNA sequence: TGTGCCAGTAGTCCGGACCGGGGCTCTGGAAACACCATATATTTT. J is TRBJ1-3 and V is TRBV19, with no clear D. Trimming removed 5 bases at V and 0 bases at J, with 11 bases between. The CDR3 has 15 amino acids. From germline, CDR1 is LNHDA and CDR2 SQIVND (reference sequence).

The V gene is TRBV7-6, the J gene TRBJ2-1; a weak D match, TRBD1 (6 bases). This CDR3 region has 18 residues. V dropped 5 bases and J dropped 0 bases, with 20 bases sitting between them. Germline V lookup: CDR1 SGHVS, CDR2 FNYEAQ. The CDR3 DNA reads TGTGCCAGCAGCACCGAACCTAGCCAGGGGAGCTCCTACAATGAGCAGTTCTTC. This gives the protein CASSTEPSQGSSYNEQFF.

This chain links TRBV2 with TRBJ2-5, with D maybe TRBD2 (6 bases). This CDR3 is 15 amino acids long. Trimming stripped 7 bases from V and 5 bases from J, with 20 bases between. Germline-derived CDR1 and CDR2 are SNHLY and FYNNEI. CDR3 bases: TGTGCCAGCACGCCGACTGGAGGGGTCGGCGAGACCCAGTACTTC. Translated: CASTPTGGVGETQYF.

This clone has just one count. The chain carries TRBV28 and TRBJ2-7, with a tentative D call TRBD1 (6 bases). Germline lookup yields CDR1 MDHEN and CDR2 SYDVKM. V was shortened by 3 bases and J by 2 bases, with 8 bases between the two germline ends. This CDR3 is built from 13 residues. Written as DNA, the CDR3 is TGTGCCAGCAGTTTCAGGGGCACCTACGAGCAGTACTTC. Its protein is CASSFRGTYEQYF. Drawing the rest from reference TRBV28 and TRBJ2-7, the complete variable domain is DVKVTQSSRYLVKRTGEKVFLECVQDMDHENMFWYRQDPGLGLRLIYFSYDVKMKEKGDIPEGYSVSREKKERFSLILESASTNQTSMYLCASSFRGTYEQYFGPGTRLTVT.

The CDR3 DNA reads TGTGCCAGCAGCCCCACGTGGGGCACTGAAGCTTTCTTT. Encoded protein: CASSPTWGTEAFF. The genes are TRBV7-3 and TRBJ1-1; D remains unclear. V lost 5 bases and J 4 bases, leaving 11 bases between the germline ends. The CDR3 runs 13 residues. The germline CDR1 and CDR2 sequences are SGHTA and FQGTGA.

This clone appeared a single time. This CDR3 reads CASSLGGVGRSSYEQYF. For the CDR3, the DNA is TGTGCCAGCAGCTTAGGGGGGGTGGGACGAAGCTCCTACGAGCAGTACTTC. The chain is built from TRBV7-9 and TRBJ2-7, with a possible D match to TRBD2 (6 bases). Germline CDR1 reads SEHNR; CDR2 reads FQNEAQ (reference sequence). CDR3 length equals 17 residues. The V end lost 1 base, the J end lost 0 bases, and 16 bases lay between the germline ends.

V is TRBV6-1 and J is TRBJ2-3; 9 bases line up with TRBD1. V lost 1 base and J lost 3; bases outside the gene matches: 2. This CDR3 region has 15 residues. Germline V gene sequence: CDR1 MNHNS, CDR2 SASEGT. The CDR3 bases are TGTGCCAGCAGTGAAGGGACAGGGGAGACAGATACGCAGTATTTT. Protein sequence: CASSEGTGETDTQYF.

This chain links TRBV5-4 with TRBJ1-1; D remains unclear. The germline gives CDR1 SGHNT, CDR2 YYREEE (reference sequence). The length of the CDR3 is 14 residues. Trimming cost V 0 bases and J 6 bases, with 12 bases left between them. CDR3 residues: CASSLGESVPEAFF. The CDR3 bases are TGTGCCAGCAGCTTGGGGGAATCCGTCCCTGAAGCTTTCTTT.

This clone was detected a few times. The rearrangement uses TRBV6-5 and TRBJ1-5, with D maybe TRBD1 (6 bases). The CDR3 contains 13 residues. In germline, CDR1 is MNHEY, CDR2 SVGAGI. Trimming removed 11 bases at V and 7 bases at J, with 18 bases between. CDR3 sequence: CACRSGGVQPQHF. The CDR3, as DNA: TGTGCCTGCCGTTCGGGGGGCGTACAGCCCCAGCATTTT.

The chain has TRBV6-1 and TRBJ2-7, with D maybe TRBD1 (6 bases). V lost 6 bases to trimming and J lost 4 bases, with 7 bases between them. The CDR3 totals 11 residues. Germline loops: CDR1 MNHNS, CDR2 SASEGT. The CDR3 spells CASRQGYEQYF. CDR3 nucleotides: TGTGCCAGCAGACAGGGTTACGAGCAGTACTTC.

This CDR3 reads CASSWGTGIETQYF. For the CDR3, the DNA is TGCGCCAGCAGCTGGGGGACAGGGATCGAGACCCAGTACTTC. The chain recombines TRBV5-1 with TRBJ2-5; 9 bases agree with TRBD1. J was trimmed by 5 bases and V by 3 bases; bases with no gene match: 5. The CDR3 runs 14 residues. In germline, CDR1 is SGHRS, CDR2 YFSETQ.

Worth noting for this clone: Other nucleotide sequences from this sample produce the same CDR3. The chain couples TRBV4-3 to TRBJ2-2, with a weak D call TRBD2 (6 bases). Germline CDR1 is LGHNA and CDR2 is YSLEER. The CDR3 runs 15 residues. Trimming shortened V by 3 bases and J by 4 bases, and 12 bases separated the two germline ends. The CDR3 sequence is CASSQEGYGTGELFF. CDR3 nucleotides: TGCGCCAGCAGCCAGGAGGGCTACGGCACCGGGGAGCTGTTTTTT.

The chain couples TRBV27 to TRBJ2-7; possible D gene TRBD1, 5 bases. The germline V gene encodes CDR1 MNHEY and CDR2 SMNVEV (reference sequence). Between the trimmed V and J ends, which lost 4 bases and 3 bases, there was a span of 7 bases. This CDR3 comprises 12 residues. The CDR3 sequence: CASSSTVYEQYF. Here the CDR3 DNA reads TGTGCCAGCAGTTCGACAGTCTACGAGCAGTACTTC.

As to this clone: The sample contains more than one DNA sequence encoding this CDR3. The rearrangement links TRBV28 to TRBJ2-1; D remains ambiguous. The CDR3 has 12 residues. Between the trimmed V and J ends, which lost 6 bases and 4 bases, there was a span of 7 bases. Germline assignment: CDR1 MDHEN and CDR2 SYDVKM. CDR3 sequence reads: CASSLEYNEQFF. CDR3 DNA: TGTGCCAGCAGCCTTGAATACAATGAGCAGTTCTTC.

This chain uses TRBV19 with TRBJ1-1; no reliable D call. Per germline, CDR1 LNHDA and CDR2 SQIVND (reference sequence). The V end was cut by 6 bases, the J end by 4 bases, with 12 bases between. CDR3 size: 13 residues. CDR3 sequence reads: CASSPGWGTEAFF. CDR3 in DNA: TGTGCCAGTAGCCCGGGTTGGGGCACTGAAGCTTTCTTT.

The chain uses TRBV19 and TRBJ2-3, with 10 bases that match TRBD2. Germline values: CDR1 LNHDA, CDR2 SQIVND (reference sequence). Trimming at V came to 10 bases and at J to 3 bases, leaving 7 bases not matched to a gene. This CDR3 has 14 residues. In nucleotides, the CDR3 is TGTGCCACGGAGGAGCGGGGGGGAACAGATACGCAGTATTTT. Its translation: CATEERGGTDTQYF.

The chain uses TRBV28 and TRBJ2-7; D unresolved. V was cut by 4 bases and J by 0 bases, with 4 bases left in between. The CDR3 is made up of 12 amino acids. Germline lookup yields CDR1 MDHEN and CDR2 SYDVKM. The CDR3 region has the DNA TGTGCCAGCAGTTCAGACTCCTACGAGCAGTACTTC. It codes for CASSSDSYEQYF.

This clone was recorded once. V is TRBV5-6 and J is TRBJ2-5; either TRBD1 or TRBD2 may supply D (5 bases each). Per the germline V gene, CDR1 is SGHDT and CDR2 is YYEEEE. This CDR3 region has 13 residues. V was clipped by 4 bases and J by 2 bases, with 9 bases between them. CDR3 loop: CASSLGAQETQYF. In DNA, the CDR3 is TGTGCCAGCAGCCTCGGGGCGCAAGAGACCCAGTACTTC. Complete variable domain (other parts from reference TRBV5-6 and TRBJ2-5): DAGVTQSPTHLIKTRGQQVTLRCSPKSGHDTVSWYQQALGQGPQFIFQYYEEEERQRGNFPDRFSGHQFPNYSSELNVNALLLGDSALYLCASSLGAQETQYFGPGTRLLVL.

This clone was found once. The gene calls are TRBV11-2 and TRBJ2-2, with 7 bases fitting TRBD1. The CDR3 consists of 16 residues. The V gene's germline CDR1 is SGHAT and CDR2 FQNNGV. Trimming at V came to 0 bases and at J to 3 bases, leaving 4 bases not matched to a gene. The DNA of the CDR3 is TGTGCCAGCAGCTTAGAAGTACAGGGGTACACCGGGGAGCTGTTTTTT. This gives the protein CASSLEVQGYTGELFF.

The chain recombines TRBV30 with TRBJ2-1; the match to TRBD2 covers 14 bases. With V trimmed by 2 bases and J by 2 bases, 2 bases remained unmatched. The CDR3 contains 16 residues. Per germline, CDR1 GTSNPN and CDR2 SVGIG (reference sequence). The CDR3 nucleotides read TGTGCCTGGAGTTTGGGACTAGCGGGGGCCTACAATGAGCAGTTCTTC. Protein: CAWSLGLAGAYNEQFF.

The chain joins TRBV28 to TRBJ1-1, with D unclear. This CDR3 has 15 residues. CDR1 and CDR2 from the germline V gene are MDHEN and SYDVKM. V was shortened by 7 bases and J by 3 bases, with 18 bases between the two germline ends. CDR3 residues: CASTLAASSDTEAFF. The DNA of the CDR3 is TGTGCCAGCACACTCGCGGCGAGTTCGGACACTGAAGCTTTCTTT.

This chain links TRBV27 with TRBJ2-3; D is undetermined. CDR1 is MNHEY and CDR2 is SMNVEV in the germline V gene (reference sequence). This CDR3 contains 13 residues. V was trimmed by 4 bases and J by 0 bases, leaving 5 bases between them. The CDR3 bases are TGTGCCAGCAGTTGGGTGAGCACAGATACGCAGTATTTT. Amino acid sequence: CASSWVSTDTQYF.